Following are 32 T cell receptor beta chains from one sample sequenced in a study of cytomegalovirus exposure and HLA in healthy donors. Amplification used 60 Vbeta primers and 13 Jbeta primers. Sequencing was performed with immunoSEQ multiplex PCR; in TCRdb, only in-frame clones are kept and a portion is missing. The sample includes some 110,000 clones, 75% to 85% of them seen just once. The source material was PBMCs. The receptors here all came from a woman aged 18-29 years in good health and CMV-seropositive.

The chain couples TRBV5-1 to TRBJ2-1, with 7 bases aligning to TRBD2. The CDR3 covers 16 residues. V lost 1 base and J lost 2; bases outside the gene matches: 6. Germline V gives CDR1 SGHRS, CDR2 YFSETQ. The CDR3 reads CASSLPAGAAYNEQFF. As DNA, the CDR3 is TGCGCCAGCAGCTTGCCCGCGGGAGCCGCCTACAATGAGCAGTTCTTC.

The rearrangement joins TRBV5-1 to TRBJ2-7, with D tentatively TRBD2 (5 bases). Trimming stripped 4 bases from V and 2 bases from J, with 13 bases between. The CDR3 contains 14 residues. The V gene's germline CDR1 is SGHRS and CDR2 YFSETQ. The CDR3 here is CASSLIRGAYEQYF. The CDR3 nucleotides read TGCGCCAGCAGCCTGATTCGGGGAGCCTACGAGCAGTACTTC.

In DNA, the CDR3 is TGCGCCAGCAGTCAATACGAGCGAGAGGAACATCCTTCTCACGGGGAGCTGTTTTTT. This encodes CASSQYEREEHPSHGELFF. The chain links TRBV23-1 to TRBJ2-2; D gene uncertain. TRBV23-1 is an ORF for which the function is uncertain. The CDR3 sequence is 19 residues long. Trimming stripped 1 base from V and 7 bases from J, with 25 bases between.

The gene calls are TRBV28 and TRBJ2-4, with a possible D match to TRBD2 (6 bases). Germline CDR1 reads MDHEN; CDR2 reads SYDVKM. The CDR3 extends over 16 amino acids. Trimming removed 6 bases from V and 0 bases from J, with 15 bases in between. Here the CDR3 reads CASSQTGLIAKNIQYF. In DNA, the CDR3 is TGTGCCAGCAGCCAAACGGGACTGATAGCCAAAAACATTCAGTACTTC.

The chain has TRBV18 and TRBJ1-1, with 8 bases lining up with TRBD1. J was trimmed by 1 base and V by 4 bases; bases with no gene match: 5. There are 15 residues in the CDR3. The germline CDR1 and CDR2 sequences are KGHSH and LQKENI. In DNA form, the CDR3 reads TGTGCCAGCTCACGACCGACAGGGGAGAACACTGAAGCTTTCTTT. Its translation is CASSRPTGENTEAFF. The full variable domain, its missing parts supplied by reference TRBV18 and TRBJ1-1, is NAGVMQNPRHLVRRRGQEARLRCSPMKGHSHVYWYRQLPEEGLKFMVYLQKENIIDESGMPKERFSAEFPKEGPSILRIQQVVRGDSAAYFCASSRPTGENTEAFFGQGTRLTVV.

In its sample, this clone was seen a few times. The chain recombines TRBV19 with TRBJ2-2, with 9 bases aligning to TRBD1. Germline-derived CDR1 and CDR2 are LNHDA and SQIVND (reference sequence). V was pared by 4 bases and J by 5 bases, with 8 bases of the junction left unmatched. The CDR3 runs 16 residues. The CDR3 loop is CASSTLTGGLTGELFF. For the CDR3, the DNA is TGTGCCAGTAGTACCCTCACAGGGGGCCTTACCGGGGAGCTGTTTTTT.

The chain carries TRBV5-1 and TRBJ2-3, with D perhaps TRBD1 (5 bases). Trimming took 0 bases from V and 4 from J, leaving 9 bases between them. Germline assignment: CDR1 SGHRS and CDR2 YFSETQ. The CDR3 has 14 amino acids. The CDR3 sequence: CASSLGGKADTQYF. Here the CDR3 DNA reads TGCGCCAGCAGCTTGGGGGGCAAAGCAGATACGCAGTATTTT.

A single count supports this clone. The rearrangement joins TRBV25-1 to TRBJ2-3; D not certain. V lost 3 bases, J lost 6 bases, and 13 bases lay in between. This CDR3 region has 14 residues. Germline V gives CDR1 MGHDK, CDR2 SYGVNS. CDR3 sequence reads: CASSDGSPADTQYF. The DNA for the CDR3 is TGTGCCAGCAGTGACGGGTCCCCCGCGGATACGCAGTATTTT.

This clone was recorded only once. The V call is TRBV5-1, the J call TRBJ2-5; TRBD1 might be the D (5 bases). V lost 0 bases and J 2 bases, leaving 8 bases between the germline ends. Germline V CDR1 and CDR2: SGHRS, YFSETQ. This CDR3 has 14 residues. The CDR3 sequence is CASSLGQRQETQYF. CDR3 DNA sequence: TGCGCCAGCAGCTTGGGACAGAGACAAGAGACCCAGTACTTC.

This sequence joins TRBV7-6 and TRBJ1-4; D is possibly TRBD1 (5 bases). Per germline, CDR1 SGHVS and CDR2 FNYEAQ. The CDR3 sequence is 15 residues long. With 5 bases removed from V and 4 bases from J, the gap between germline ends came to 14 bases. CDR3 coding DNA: TGTGCCAGCAGCCCCAGGGTAGGGTTTAATGAAAAACTGTTTTTT. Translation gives CASSPRVGFNEKLFF.

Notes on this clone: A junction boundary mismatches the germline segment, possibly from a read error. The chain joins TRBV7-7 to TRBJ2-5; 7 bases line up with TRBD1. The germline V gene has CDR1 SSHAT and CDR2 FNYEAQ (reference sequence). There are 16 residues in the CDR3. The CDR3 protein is CASSPSDSDREETQYF. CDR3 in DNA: TGTGCTAGCAGCCCTTCAGATTCCGACAGGGAAGAGACCCAGTACTTC.

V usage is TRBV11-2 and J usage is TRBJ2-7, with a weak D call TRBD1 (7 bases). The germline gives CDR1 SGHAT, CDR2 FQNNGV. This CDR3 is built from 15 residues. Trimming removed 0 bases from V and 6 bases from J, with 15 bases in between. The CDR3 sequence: CASSLDQGGAGEQYF. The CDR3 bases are TGTGCCAGCAGCTTAGATCAGGGGGGAGCGGGCGAGCAGTACTTC.

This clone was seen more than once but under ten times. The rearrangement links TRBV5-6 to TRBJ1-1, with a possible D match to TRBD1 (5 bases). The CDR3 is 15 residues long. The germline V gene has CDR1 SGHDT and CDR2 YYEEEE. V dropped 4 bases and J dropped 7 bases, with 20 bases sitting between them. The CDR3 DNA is TGTGCCAGCAGCCGCGGGGCCCACCTGGAGGGTGAAGCTTTCTTT. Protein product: CASSRGAHLEGEAFF.

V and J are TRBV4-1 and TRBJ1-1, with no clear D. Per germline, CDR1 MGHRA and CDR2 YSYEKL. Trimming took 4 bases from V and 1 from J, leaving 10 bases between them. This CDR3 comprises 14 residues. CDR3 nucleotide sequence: TGCGCCAGCAGCCCCCGGGAGGGGAACACTGAAGCTTTCTTT. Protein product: CASSPREGNTEAFF.

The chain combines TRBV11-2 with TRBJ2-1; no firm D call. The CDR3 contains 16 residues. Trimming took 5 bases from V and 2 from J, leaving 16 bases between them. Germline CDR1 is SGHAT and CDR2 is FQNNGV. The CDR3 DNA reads TGTGCCAGCAGCGGTTTTCTCGCGGTCGCCTACAATGAGCAGTTCTTC. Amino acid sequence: CASSGFLAVAYNEQFF.

This CDR3 is CATGLRGNFYEQYF. CDR3 nucleotides: TGTGCCACCGGGCTGAGGGGGAATTTCTACGAGCAGTACTTC. The J gene is TRBJ2-7, the V gene TRBV15; possible D gene TRBD1, 6 bases. The germline V gene has CDR1 LNHNV and CDR2 YYDKDF (reference sequence). Trimming removed 8 bases at V and 3 bases at J, with 17 bases between. This CDR3 has 14 residues.

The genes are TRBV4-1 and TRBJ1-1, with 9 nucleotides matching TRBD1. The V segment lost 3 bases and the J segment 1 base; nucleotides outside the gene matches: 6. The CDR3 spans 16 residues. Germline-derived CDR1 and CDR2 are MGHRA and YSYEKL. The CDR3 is CASSQRGTGPNTEAFF. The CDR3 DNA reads TGCGCCAGCAGCCAGAGAGGGACAGGGCCGAACACTGAAGCTTTCTTT.

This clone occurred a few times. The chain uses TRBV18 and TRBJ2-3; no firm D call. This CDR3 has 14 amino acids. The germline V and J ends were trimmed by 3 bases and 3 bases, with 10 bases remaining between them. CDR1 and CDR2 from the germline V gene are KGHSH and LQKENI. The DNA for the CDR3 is TGTGCCAGCTCACCGCCGGAACAGACAGATACGCAGTATTTT. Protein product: CASSPPEQTDTQYF.

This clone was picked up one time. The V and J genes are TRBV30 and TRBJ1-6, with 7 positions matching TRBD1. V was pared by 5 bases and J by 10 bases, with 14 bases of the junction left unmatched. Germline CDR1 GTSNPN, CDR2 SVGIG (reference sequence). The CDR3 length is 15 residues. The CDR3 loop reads CAWGTGALRGSPLHF. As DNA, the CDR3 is TGTGCCTGGGGCACAGGGGCCCTGCGAGGATCACCCCTCCACTTT.

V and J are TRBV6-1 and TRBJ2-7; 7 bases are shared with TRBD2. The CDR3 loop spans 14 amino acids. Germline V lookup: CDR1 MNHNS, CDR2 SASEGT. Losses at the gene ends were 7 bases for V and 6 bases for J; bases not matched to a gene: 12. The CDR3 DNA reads TGTGCCAGCAACCCTTCGGGCGGGGGAGGCGAGCAGTACTTC. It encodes CASNPSGGGGEQYF.

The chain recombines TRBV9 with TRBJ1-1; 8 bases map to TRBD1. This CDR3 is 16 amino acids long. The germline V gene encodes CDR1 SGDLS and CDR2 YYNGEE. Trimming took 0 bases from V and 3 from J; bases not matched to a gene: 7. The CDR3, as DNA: TGTGCCAGCAGCGTAGCTCCACAGGGGGAGGACACTGAAGCTTTCTTT. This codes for CASSVAPQGEDTEAFF.

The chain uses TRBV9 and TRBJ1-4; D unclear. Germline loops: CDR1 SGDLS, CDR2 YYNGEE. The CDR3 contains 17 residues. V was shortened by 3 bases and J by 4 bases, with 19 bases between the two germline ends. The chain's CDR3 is CASSGEVKGSVNEKLFF. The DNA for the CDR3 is TGTGCCAGCAGCGGGGAGGTTAAAGGGAGTGTTAATGAAAAACTGTTTTTT.

Here the CDR3 reads CASSYGQGESYTF. In DNA form, the CDR3 reads TGCGCCAGCAGTTACGGACAGGGAGAGTCCTACACCTTC. This sequence joins TRBV5-1 and TRBJ1-2; 8 bases map to TRBD1. The J segment lost 10 bases and the V segment lost 5 bases, leaving 10 bases of the junction unmatched. Germline assignment: CDR1 SGHRS and CDR2 YFSETQ. The CDR3 runs to 13 residues. The whole variable domain, filled in from reference TRBV5-1 and TRBJ1-2, reads KAGVTQTPRYLIKTRGQQVTLSCSPISGHRSVSWYQQTPGQGLQFLFEYFSETQRNKGNFPGRFSGRQFSNSRSEMNVSTLELGDSALYLCASSYGQGESYTFGSGTRLTVV.

CDR3: CASSSGQVGEQYF. For the CDR3, the DNA is TGTGCCAGCAGTTCGGGACAGGTGGGCGAGCAGTACTTC. V gene TRBV6-6 combines with J gene TRBJ2-7; 8 positions match TRBD1. V was pared by 4 bases and J by 6 bases, with 5 bases of the junction left unmatched. CDR3 length: 13 amino acids. Germline CDR1 reads MNHNY; CDR2 reads SVGAGI (reference sequence).

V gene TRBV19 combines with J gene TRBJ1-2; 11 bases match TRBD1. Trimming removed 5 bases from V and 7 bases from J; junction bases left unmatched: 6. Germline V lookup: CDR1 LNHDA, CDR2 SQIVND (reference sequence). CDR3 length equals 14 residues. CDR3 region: CASSARGTGGGYTF. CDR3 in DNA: TGTGCCAGTAGTGCACGCGGGACAGGGGGTGGCTACACCTTC.

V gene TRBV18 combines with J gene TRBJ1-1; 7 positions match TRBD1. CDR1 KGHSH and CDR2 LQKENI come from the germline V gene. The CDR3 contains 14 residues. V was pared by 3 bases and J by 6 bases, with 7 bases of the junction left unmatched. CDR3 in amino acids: CASSPTTGDAEAFF. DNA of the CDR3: TGTGCCAGCTCACCTACTACAGGGGACGCTGAAGCTTTCTTT.

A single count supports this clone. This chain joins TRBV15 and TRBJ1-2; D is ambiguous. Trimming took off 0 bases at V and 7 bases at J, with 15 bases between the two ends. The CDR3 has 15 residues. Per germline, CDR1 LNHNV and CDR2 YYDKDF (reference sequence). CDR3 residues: CATSRDEQATAGYTF. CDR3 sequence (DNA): TGTGCCACCAGCAGAGATGAGCAGGCGACGGCTGGCTACACCTTC.

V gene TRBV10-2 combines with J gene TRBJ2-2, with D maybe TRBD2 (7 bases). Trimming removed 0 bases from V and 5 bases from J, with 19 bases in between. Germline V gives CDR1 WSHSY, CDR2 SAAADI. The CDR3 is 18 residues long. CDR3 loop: CASSESSLTGGRTGELFF. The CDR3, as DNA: TGCGCCAGCAGTGAGTCGTCTTTAACGGGGGGCAGAACCGGGGAGCTGTTTTTT.

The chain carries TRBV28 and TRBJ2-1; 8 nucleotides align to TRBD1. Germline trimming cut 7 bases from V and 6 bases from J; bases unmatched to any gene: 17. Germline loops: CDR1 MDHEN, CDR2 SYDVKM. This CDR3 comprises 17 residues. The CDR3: CASITPPGTGGVNEQFF. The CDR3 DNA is TGTGCCAGCATCACCCCCCCAGGGACAGGCGGGGTCAATGAGCAGTTCTTC.

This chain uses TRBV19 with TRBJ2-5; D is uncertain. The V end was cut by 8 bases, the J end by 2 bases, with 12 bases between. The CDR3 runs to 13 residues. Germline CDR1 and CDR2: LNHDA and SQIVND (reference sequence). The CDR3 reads CASSDFPQETQYF. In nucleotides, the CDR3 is TGTGCCAGTTCAGACTTCCCTCAAGAGACCCAGTACTTC.

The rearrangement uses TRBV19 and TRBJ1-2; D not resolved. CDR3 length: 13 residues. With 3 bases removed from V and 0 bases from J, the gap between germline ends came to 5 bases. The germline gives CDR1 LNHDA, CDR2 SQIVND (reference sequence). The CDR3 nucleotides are TGTGCCAGTAGTATTTCGGCTAACTATGGCTACACCTTC. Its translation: CASSISANYGYTF.

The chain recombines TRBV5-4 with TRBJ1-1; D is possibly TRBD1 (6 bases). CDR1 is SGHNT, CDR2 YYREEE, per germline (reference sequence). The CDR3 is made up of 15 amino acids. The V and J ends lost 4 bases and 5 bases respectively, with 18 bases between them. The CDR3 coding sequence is TGTGCCAGCAGCCCTCGGGATAAACAGGGAACTGAAGCTTTCTTT. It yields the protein CASSPRDKQGTEAFF.